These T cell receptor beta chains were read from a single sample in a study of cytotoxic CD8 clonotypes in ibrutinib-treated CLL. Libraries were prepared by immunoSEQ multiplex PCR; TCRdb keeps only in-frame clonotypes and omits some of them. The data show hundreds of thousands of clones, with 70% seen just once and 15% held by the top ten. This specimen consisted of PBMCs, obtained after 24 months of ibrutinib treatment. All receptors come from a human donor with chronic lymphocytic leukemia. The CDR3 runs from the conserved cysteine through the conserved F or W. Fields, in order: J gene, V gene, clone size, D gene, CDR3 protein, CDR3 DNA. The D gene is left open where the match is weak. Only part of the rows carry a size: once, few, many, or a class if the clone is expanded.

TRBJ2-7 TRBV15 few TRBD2 CATSGGLAGVEQYF TGTGCCACCAGCGGGGGACTAGCGGGAGTCGAGCAGTACTTC
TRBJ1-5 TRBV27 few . CASSLGNQPQHF TGTGCCAGCAGTTTAGGGAATCAGCCCCAGCATTTT
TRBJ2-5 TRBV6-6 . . CASSPEETQYF TGTGCCAGCAGCCCCGAGGAGACCCAGTACTTC
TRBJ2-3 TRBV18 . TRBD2 CASSPYIAGTSTDTQYF TGTGCCAGCTCCCCATATATAGCGGGTACTAGCACAGATACGCAGTATTTT
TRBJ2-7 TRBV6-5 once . CASSRDGNEQYF TGTGCCAGCAGTCGGGACGGTAACGAGCAGTACTTC
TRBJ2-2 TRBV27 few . CASSGYDRNTGELFF TGTGCCAGCAGTGGATATGATCGGAACACCGGGGAGCTGTTTTTT
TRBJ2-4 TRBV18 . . CASSPPQSLAKNIQYF TGTGCCAGCTCACCCCCTCAGTCCCTAGCCAAAAACATTCAGTACTTC
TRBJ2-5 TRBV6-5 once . CASSRPLETQYF TGTGCCAGCAGTCGCCCCTTAGAGACCCAGTACTTC
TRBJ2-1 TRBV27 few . CASRPRSGTNNEQFF TGTGCCAGCAGACCGAGATCCGGGACAAACAATGAGCAGTTCTTC
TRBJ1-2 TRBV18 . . CASSAAGGDYGYTF TGTGCCAGCTCAGCGGCGGGGGGCGACTATGGCTACACCTTC
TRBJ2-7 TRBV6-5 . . CASSSAYEQYF TGTGCCAGCAGCTCCGCCTACGAGCAGTACTTC
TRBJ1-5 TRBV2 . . CASKNEGYNQPQHF TGTGCCAGCAAAAACGAGGGTTACAATCAGCCCCAGCATTTT
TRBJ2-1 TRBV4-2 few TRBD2 CASSQERGTGWDEQFF TGTGCCAGCAGCCAAGAGCGGGGGACTGGGTGGGATGAGCAGTTCTTC
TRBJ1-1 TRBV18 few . CASSPLGEMNTEAFF TGTGCCAGCTCACCTCTCGGAGAGATGAACACTGAAGCTTTCTTT